This is a list of T cell receptor beta chains from one sample in a study of technical replicates of blood from a few donors. The assay was immunoSEQ multiplex PCR, and TCRdb's table has in-frame clones only and misses some. The sample carries approximately 73,000 clones, 95% recorded once. The sequenced sample consisted of T cells isolated from PBMCs. These receptors were taken from a human donor in good health. Both conserved end residues are part of each CDR3. D genes are given only for firm matches. The listing skips clone size in some rows; elsewhere it reads once, few, many or a size class.

TRBV12-5	NA	TRBD1	TRBJ1-5	CASGLVQGSNQPQHF	TGTGCTAGTGGTTTGGTACAGGGGAGCAATCAGCCCCAGCATTTT
TRBV5-1	NA	NA	TRBJ1-2	CASGLQQGSVYGYTF	TGCGCCAGCGGATTACAGCAGGGTTCGGTCTATGGCTACACCTTC
TRBV6-5	NA	NA	TRBJ2-1	CATGPGEGNEQFF	TGTGCAACGGGGCCAGGGGAGGGAAATGAGCAGTTCTTC
TRBV11-2	NA	NA	TRBJ2-3	CASTLEWGADTQYF	TGTGCCAGTACCCTCGAATGGGGCGCGGATACGCAGTATTTT
TRBV30	few	NA	TRBJ1-1	CAWREAEAFF	TGTGCCTGGAGGGAGGCCGAAGCTTTCTTT
TRBV6-1	NA	NA	TRBJ1-1	CASSEGTFEAFF	TGTGCCAGCAGTGAAGGCACTTTTGAAGCTTTCTTT
TRBV15	NA	NA	TRBJ1-2	CATSPGGAGRTLYGYTF	TGTGCCACCAGCCCGGGGGGGGCAGGAAGAACTCTCTATGGCTACACCTTC
TRBV5-4	NA	TRBD1	TRBJ2-1	CASSSVAGGLNEQFF	TGTGCCAGCAGCTCCGTGGCAGGGGGTCTTAATGAGCAGTTCTTC
TRBV4-1	NA	TRBD2	TRBJ2-7	CASSPVVGSSGGSYEQYF	TGCGCCAGCAGCCCAGTCGTTGGGAGTAGCGGGGGCTCCTACGAGCAGTACTTC
TRBV7-9	NA	TRBD1	TRBJ1-1	CASIKQGAGTEAFF	TGTGCCAGCATCAAACAGGGGGCCGGCACTGAAGCTTTCTTT
TRBV30	NA	NA	TRBJ2-3	CAQSKGVRTTDTQYF	TGTGCCCAAAGCAAAGGGGTCCGAACCACAGATACGCAGTATTTT
TRBV11-3	once	NA	TRBJ2-7	CASSWTEYEQYF	TGTGCCAGCAGCTGGACAGAGTACGAGCAGTACTTC
TRBV9	NA	NA	TRBJ2-2	CASSAQTGELFF	TGTGCCAGCAGTGCTCAGACCGGGGAGCTGTTTTTT
TRBV6-1	NA	NA	TRBJ1-1	CASNIRGITEAFF	TGTGCCAGCAACATCAGGGGAATCACTGAAGCTTTCTTT
TRBV12-1	NA	NA	TRBJ1-2	CASSLVQYYTF	TGTGCCAGCAGCTTGGTACAATACTACACCTTC
TRBV29-1	NA	NA	TRBJ1-5	CSVVTSGNQPQHF	TGCAGCGTTGTTACTTCTGGCAATCAGCCCCAGCATTTT
TRBV10-3	NA	NA	TRBJ1-6	CAIRTGSSYNSPLHF	TGTGCCATCAGGACGGGTAGCTCCTATAATTCACCCCTCCACTTT
TRBV6-5	NA	TRBD1	TRBJ2-7	CASSPSRTGLGEQYF	TGTGCCAGCAGTCCATCCCGGACAGGGCTGGGCGAGCAGTACTTC